What follows describes a single T cell receptor (beta chain). The table came from immunoSEQ multiplex PCR; TCRdb's copy has only in-frame clones and leaves some out. The sample shows 150,000 or so clones, around 91% of them seen only once. These data are taken from a study of blood T cell repertoires in COVID-19. Study at large: T cells, B-cell-depleted T cells, or PBMCs provided the cDNA or gDNA that served as material.

The CDR3 loop spans 12 amino acids. The V end lost 3 bases, the J end lost 4 bases, and 3 bases lay between the germline ends. The germline CDR1 and CDR2 sequences are SEHNR and FQNEAQ (reference sequence). Sequencing was carried out using peripheral blood. The receptor's source is a young man with COVID-19, enrolled during active disease. This chain connects TRBV7-9 to TRBJ2-2; no firm D call. CDR3 sequence (DNA): TGTGCCAGCAGCTTCTCCACCGGGGAGCTGTTTTTT. Amino acid sequence: CASSFSTGELFF.